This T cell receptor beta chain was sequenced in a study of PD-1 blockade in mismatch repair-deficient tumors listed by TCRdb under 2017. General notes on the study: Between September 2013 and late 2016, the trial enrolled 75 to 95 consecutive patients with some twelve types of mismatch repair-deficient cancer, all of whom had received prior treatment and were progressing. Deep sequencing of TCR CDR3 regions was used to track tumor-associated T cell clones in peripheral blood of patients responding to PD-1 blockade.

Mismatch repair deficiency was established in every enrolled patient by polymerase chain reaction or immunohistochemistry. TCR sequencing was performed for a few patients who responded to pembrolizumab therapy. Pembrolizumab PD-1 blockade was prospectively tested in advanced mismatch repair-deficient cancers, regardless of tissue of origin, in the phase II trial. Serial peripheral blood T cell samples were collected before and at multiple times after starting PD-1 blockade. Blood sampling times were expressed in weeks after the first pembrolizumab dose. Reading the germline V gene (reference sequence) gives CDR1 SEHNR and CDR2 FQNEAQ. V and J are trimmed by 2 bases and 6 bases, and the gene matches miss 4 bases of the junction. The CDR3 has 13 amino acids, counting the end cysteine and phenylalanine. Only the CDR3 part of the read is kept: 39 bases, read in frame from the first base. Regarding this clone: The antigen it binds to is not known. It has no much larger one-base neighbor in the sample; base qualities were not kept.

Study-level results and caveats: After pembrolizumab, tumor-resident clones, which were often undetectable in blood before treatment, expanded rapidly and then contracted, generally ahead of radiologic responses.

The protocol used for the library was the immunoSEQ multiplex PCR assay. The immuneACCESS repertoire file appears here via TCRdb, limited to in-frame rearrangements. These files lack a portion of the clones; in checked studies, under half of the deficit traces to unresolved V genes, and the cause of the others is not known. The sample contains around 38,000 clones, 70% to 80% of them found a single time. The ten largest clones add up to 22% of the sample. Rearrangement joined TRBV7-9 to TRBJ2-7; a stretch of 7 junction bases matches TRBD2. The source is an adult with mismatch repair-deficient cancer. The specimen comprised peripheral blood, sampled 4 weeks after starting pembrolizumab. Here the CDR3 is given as CASSLNIAGEQYF. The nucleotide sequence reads TGTGCCAGCAGCTTAAATATAGCGGGCGAGCAGTACTTC. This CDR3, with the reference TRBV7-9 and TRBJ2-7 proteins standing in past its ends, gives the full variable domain DTGVSQNPRHKITKRGQNVTFRCDPISEHNRLYWYRQTLGQGPEFLTYFQNEAQLEKSRLLSDRFSAERPKGSFSTLEIQRTEQGDSAMYLCASSLNIAGEQYFGPGTRLTVT.